One sample yielded the 10 T cell receptor beta chains listed below, sequenced in a study of cytomegalovirus exposure and HLA in healthy donors. The PCR made use of 60 Vbeta and 13 Jbeta primers. This table comes from immunoSEQ multiplex PCR, and its TCRdb copy is limited to in-frame clones, with some not included. The sample lists approximately 110,000 clones, around 82% occurring once. Sequencing was done on a sample of PBMCs. Every receptor here comes from a man aged 40-55 years in good health and CMV-seronegative.

A remark on this clone: One end of the junction fails to match germline, which may point to a read error. The CDR3 spells CASSSKQGTGELFF. DNA of the CDR3: TGTGCTAGCAGCTCAAAACAGGGCACCGGGGAGCTGTTTTTT. This chain connects TRBV7-7 to TRBJ2-2, with D tentatively TRBD1 (6 bases). Germline V CDR1 and CDR2: SSHAT, FNYEAQ (reference sequence). The CDR3 runs 14 residues.

V gene TRBV2 combines with J gene TRBJ2-5, with 7 bases identical to TRBD2. Germline trimming cut 6 bases from V and 3 bases from J; bases unmatched to any gene: 1. Germline V gene lookup returns CDR1 SNHLY and CDR2 FYNNEI. The CDR3 sequence is 12 residues long. CDR3 DNA: TGTGCCAGCAGACGGGAGGAAGAGACCCAGTACTTC. As protein: CASRREEETQYF.

The V call is TRBV4-2, the J call TRBJ2-5, with TRBD2 as a possible D gene (6 bases). Trimming cost V 0 bases and J 3 bases, with 11 bases left between them. Germline V gene lookup returns CDR1 LGHNA and CDR2 YNFKEQ. The CDR3 sequence is 15 residues long. This CDR3 reads CASSQDFGGEETQYF. The CDR3 DNA reads as TGTGCCAGCAGCCAAGATTTCGGCGGGGAAGAGACCCAGTACTTC.

The chain recombines TRBV2 with TRBJ2-5; a possible D gene is TRBD1 (6 bases). Trimming removed 1 base from V and 4 bases from J, with 13 bases in between. Germline CDR1 and CDR2: SNHLY and FYNNEI. CDR3 length: 15 amino acids. CDR3 region: CASSEGTEELETQYF. CDR3 DNA sequence: TGTGCCAGCAGTGAAGGGACAGAAGAACTAGAGACCCAGTACTTC. The variable domain in full, with the rest retrieved from reference TRBV2 and TRBJ2-5, is EPEVTQTPSHQVTQMGQEVILRCVPISNHLYFYWYRQILGQKVEFLVSFYNNEISEKSEIFDDQFSVERPDGSNFTLKIRSTKLEDSAMYFCASSEGTEELETQYFGPGTRLLVL.

The chain recombines TRBV7-3 with TRBJ1-6; TRBD1 matches at 8 bases. The CDR3 extends over 14 amino acids. Germline V gene lookup returns CDR1 SGHTA and CDR2 FQGTGA. The junction had 3 bases not matched to a gene; V was cut back by 2 bases and J by 9 bases. The CDR3 sequence: CASSLGTGGSPLHF. The CDR3 DNA is TGTGCCAGCAGCTTAGGTACAGGGGGTTCACCCCTCCACTTT.

This rearrangement joins TRBV11-2 to TRBJ2-7, with 9 bases that match TRBD2. Germline CDR1 is SGHAT and CDR2 is FQNNGV. V shed 6 bases, J shed 6 bases, and the junction held 6 bases outside the gene matches. The CDR3 extends over 13 amino acids. CDR3: CASSSGLASEQYF. The DNA for the CDR3 is TGTGCCAGCAGTTCGGGACTAGCTTCCGAGCAGTACTTC.

This clone was seen only once. The V gene is TRBV9, the J gene TRBJ1-3; 7 bases map to TRBD1. Trimming at V came to 0 bases and at J to 2 bases, leaving 5 bases not matched to a gene. The CDR3 contains 16 residues. CDR1 and CDR2 (germline): SGDLS, YYNGEE. The CDR3 region has the DNA TGTGCCAGCAGCGTAGGGTCACAGGGGACTGGAAACACCATATATTTT. Translated, it gives CASSVGSQGTGNTIYF.

This chain connects TRBV6-6 to TRBJ2-7; D is possibly TRBD1 (6 bases). The germline gives CDR1 MNHNY, CDR2 SVGAGI (reference sequence). Trimming stripped 2 bases from V and 4 bases from J, with 6 bases between. The CDR3 has 12 residues. The CDR3 DNA follows: TGTGCCAGCAGTTACCAGGGGTACGAGCAGTACTTC. This sequence encodes CASSYQGYEQYF.

The chain employs TRBV6-6 and TRBJ1-5, with D hard to call. This CDR3 is built from 14 residues. Germline V gene sequence: CDR1 MNHNY, CDR2 SVGAGI (reference sequence). V lost 6 bases and J 10 bases, leaving 19 bases between the germline ends. CDR3 residues: CASRPAGQLDPQHF. The CDR3 DNA sequence: TGTGCCAGCAGGCCAGCGGGCCAGCTTGATCCCCAGCATTTT.

This clone was counted once. The chain combines TRBV7-2 with TRBJ2-5; maybe TRBD2 (6 bases). CDR1 and CDR2 from the germline V gene are SGHTA and FQGNSA. Trimming removed 5 bases from V and 5 bases from J, with 12 bases in between. The CDR3 loop spans 13 amino acids. In nucleotides, the CDR3 is TGTGCCAGCAGCCCCGCGGGGTGGGAGACCCAGTACTTC. This sequence encodes CASSPAGWETQYF.